This TCR beta chain was found in a study of cytomegalovirus exposure and HLA in healthy donors. CDR1 is MGHRA and CDR2 is YSYEKL in the germline V gene. The J segment lost 6 bases and the V segment lost 4 bases, leaving 7 bases of the junction unmatched. The CDR3 runs 17 residues. The PCR contained 60 Vbeta and 13 Jbeta primers. Produced via immunoSEQ multiplex PCR; TCRdb's table is partial and in-frame only. The sample includes fewer than 200,000 clones, approximately 80% of them seen just once. Sequencing was performed on PBMCs. This rearrangement joins TRBV4-1 to TRBJ2-1; 15 bases match TRBD2. This sequence originates from a man younger than 40 in good health and CMV-seropositive. CDR3 sequence (DNA): TGCGCCAGCAGCCGGGAAAGGACTAGCGGGGGGGTCAATGAGCAGTTCTTC. Its protein product is CASSRERTSGGVNEQFF.